The 26 T cell receptor beta chains given below trace back to one sample, sequenced in a study of T cell clonality in common variable immunodeficiency. Here immunoSEQ multiplex PCR was the method, and the copy in TCRdb shows in-frame clones only, minus some. Recorded here are 60,000 to 75,000 clones, none singletons. Sequencing input: peripheral blood mononuclear cells. Receptors were obtained from a person aged 18 to 70 in good health.

This clone was counted many times. CDR3 protein: CASSVSGGRDTEAFF. Partial CDR3 DNA: TGTGCCAGCAGCGTCTCAGGGGGCCGGGACACTGAA. The chain links TRBV5-6 to TRBJ1-1; 8 bases fit TRBD1. The DNA ends 3 residues before the CDR3 does, and the rest of the CDR3 is filled in from the germline J gene. Germline CDR1 SGHDT, CDR2 YYEEEE. The CDR3 is 15 amino acids. The V and J ends lost 4 bases and 3 bases, in that order; junction bases with no gene match: 8.

This clone was counted at least ten times. The CDR3 is cut off 3 residues early in the read; its end comes from the germline J gene. The J gene is TRBJ2-5, the V gene TRBV6-1, with 12 bases fitting TRBD2. Germline lookup yields CDR1 MNHNS and CDR2 SASEGT. The trim removed 4 bases at V and 4 bases at J, leaving 4 bases unmatched. This CDR3 contains 15 residues. CDR3 protein: CASSVGLAGSETQYF. CDR3 bases read: TGTGCCAGCAGTGTCGGACTAGCGGGATCAGAGACC.

The table lists this clone with many counts. The CDR3 is CASSKDRANSYEQYF. CDR3 DNA (partial): TGTGCCAGCAGCAAGGACAGAGCGAACTCCTACGAG. This chain uses TRBV2 with TRBJ2-7; perhaps TRBD1 as D (6 bases). With the read ending 3 residues before the CDR3 end, the germline J gene is used to fill in that end. V was trimmed by 6 bases and J by 0 bases, leaving 15 bases between them. The CDR3 consists of 15 residues. The V gene's germline CDR1 is SNHLY and CDR2 FYNNEI.

The table lists this clone with many counts. The CDR3 end is not reached by the read, which stops 3 residues before it; the germline J gene fills it in. The V call is TRBV4-1, the J call TRBJ1-5; 7 bases are a match to TRBD1. Per germline, CDR1 MGHRA and CDR2 YSYEKL. Trimming at V came to 1 base and at J to 6 bases, leaving 6 bases not matched to a gene. The CDR3 has 15 residues. The sequenced CDR3 bases are TGCGCCAGCAGCCAAGGGACAGGCTTTAGTCAGCCC. Translating it yields CASSQGTGFSQP. The entire CDR3 is CASSQGTGFSQPQHF.

In this sample, this clone turned up many times. The read gets to within 3 residues of the CDR3 end, and the germline J gene fills in the rest. This chain joins TRBV7-2 and TRBJ2-5, with D possibly TRBD1 on 6 matching bases. The CDR3 has 13 residues. V was shortened by 3 bases and J by 4 bases, with 9 bases between the two germline ends. Germline CDR1 is SGHTA and CDR2 is FQGNSA. The CDR3 sequence is CASSFGQTETQYF. CDR3 bases read: TGTGCCAGCAGCTTTGGACAGACAGAGACC.

The sample holds a few counts of this clone. The read ends 3 residues before the CDR3 terminus; that terminus is restored from the germline J gene. The rearrangement links TRBV10-3 to TRBJ2-5; 11 bases align to TRBD2. CDR3 length: 16 residues. Losses at the gene ends were 4 bases for V and 1 base for J; bases not matched to a gene: 5. Germline V lookup: CDR1 ENHRY, CDR2 SYGVKD. The CDR3 is CAISGASGRSQETQYF. The sequenced part of the CDR3 DNA is TGTGCCATCAGTGGCGCTAGCGGGAGGTCCCAAGAGACC.

This clone appeared a few times. Read sequence stops 3 residues before the CDR3 end, and the germline J gene provides the missing end. The chain has TRBV7-3 and TRBJ1-2; D is perhaps TRBD1 (5 bases). CDR3 length: 17 amino acids. Germline values: CDR1 SGHTA, CDR2 FQGTGA. The CDR3 spells CASSLSESDWGKNIYTF. CDR3 DNA, as far as it was read: TGTGCCAGCAGCTTAAGTGAGTCCGACTGGGGCAAAAACATC.

This clone was counted ten times or more. The read terminates 3 residues before the CDR3 end, so the remaining end is supplied by the germline J gene. J is TRBJ2-7 and V is TRBV28, with 12 nucleotides matching TRBD2. The CDR3 sequence is 17 residues long. V was clipped by 4 bases and J by 5 bases; unmatched bases: 12. The V gene's germline CDR1 is MDHEN and CDR2 SYDVKM. The sequenced CDR3 bases are TGTGCCAGCAGTTCTCAGACTAGCGGGAGAGGGCTAGACGAG. Its translation is CASSSQTSGRGLDE. The entire CDR3 is CASSSQTSGRGLDEQYF.

This clone was seen at least ten times. Partial CDR3 DNA: TGTGCCTGGGTGCGGGGGGTAACGGGAGGGCTCGCGGAGACC. Translated, it gives CAWVRGVTGGLAET. The whole CDR3 region reads CAWVRGVTGGLAETQYF. The chain combines TRBV30 with TRBJ2-5; 8 nucleotides agree with TRBD2. The sequenced fragment ends 3 residues before the CDR3 boundary, so the rest is inferred from the germline J gene. Trimming cost V 5 bases and J 5 bases; bases outside gene matches: 19. CDR3 length: 17 amino acids. Germline CDR1 and CDR2: GTSNPN and SVGIG (reference sequence).

With regard to this clone: The sequence runs out 3 residues before the end of the CDR3; the remainder is reconstructed from the germline J gene. The chain joins TRBV11-2 to TRBJ1-5, with TRBD1 matching over 7 bases. The J segment lost 6 bases and the V segment lost 5 bases, leaving 10 bases of the junction unmatched. Germline CDR1 and CDR2: SGHAT and FQNNGV. CDR3 length equals 15 residues. CDR3: CASSRTGVGGQPQHF. The DNA read from the CDR3 is TGTGCCAGCAGCCGAACAGGGGTTGGCGGTCAGCCC.

This clone was seen at least ten times. The read ends 3 residues before the CDR3 terminus; that terminus is restored from the germline J gene. The chain links TRBV20-1 to TRBJ2-7; TRBD2 matches 9 bases. CDR1 and CDR2 (germline): DFQATT, SNEGSKA (reference sequence). V lost 4 bases, J lost 6 bases, and 13 bases stayed unmatched. This CDR3 has 15 amino acids. This CDR3 is CSAIGVAGARREQYF. CDR3 DNA, as far as it was read: TGCAGTGCTATCGGAGTAGCGGGAGCTCGCCGCGAG.

There are many counts of this clone. The read is 3 residues too short to cover the CDR3 end, so that end is filled in from the germline J gene. The chain is built from TRBV28 and TRBJ2-7; D is ambiguous. The germline V and J ends were trimmed by 6 bases and 2 bases, with 11 bases remaining between them. CDR3 length: 13 amino acids. CDR1 MDHEN and CDR2 SYDVKM come from the germline V gene. CDR3 DNA, as far as it was read: TGTGCCAGCAGCACAGTGCCAACCTACGAG. This codes for CASSTVPTYE. The whole CDR3 is CASSTVPTYEQYF.

This clone was found many times. The read ends 3 residues before the CDR3 terminus; that terminus is restored from the germline J gene. This sequence joins TRBV2 and TRBJ2-7; 12 bases line up with TRBD2. The CDR3 totals 16 residues. Trimming cost V 6 bases and J 0 bases; bases outside gene matches: 6. Germline CDR1 and CDR2: SNHLY and FYNNEI. The CDR3 DNA, read in part, is TGTGCCAGCAGAGTCCTAGCGGGAGGGAGCTCCTACGAG. This sequence encodes CASRVLAGGSSYE. The complete CDR3 reads CASRVLAGGSSYEQYF. The entire variable domain, with the rest obtained from reference TRBV2 and TRBJ2-7, is as follows: EPEVTQTPSHQVTQMGQEVILRCVPISNHLYFYWYRQILGQKVEFLVSFYNNEISEKSEIFDDQFSVERPDGSNFTLKIRSTKLEDSAMYFCASRVLAGGSSYEQYFGPGTRLTVT.

This clone was counted at least ten times. The sequence runs out 3 residues before the end of the CDR3; the remainder is reconstructed from the germline J gene. V gene TRBV20-1 combines with J gene TRBJ2-7; a weak D match, TRBD2 (5 bases). CDR3 size: 11 residues. Germline V gene data show CDR1 as DFQATT and CDR2 as SNEGSKA (reference sequence). The sequenced part of the CDR3 DNA is TGCATGGCGTCGGGGAACTACGAG. Its translation is CMASGNYE. The CDR3 in full is CMASGNYEQYF.

In this sample, this clone turned up many times. The read terminates 3 residues ahead of where the CDR3 ends, so the germline J gene completes it. This sequence joins TRBV20-1 and TRBJ1-5; D might be TRBD1 (5 bases). V shed 7 bases and J shed 5 bases, with 18 bases lying between them. The CDR3 has 14 residues. The germline V gene encodes CDR1 DFQATT and CDR2 SNEGSKA (reference sequence). Partial CDR3 DNA: TGCAGTGGTGCGACCGGGGGAGCATATCAGCCC. Protein sequence: CSGATGGAYQP. The whole CDR3 protein is CSGATGGAYQPQHF.

This clone was seen ten or more times. The read falls 3 residues short of the CDR3 end, and the missing part is taken from the germline J gene. The chain links TRBV20-1 to TRBJ2-1; 7 nucleotides align to TRBD1. Germline-derived CDR1 and CDR2 are DFQATT and SNEGSKA (reference sequence). The CDR3 covers 12 residues. The V segment lost 6 bases and the J segment 9 bases; nucleotides outside the gene matches: 8. The sequenced part of the CDR3 DNA is TGCAGTGCACAGGGGTCTCTAGGTGAG. Translated, it gives CSAQGSLGE. The complete CDR3 protein is CSAQGSLGEQFF.

This clone was observed many times. The CDR3 is cut off 3 residues early in the read; its end comes from the germline J gene. This chain links TRBV14 with TRBJ2-1; 7 bases are a match to TRBD2. V gave up 4 bases and J gave up 7 bases; unmatched junction bases: 1. The CDR3 is made up of 12 amino acids. Germline values: CDR1 SGHDN, CDR2 FVKESK. CDR3 DNA (partial): TGTGCCAGCAGCCTACTAGCGAATGAG. Translation: CASSLLANE. The CDR3 in its entirety is CASSLLANEQFF. The complete variable domain, with remaining parts taken from reference TRBV14 and TRBJ2-1, reads EAGVTQFPSHSVIEKGQTVTLRCDPISGHDNLYWYRRVMGKEIKFLLHFVKESKQDESGMPNNRFLAERTGGTYSTLKVQPAELEDSGVYFCASSLLANEQFFGPGTRLTVL.

This clone was counted many times. The observed sequence ends 3 residues before the CDR3 terminus, with the missing tail filled in from the germline J gene. The chain has TRBV5-6 and TRBJ2-7, with no clear D. This CDR3 spans 14 amino acids. Trimming shortened V by 0 bases and J by 3 bases, and 10 bases separated the two germline ends. Germline V CDR1 and CDR2: SGHDT, YYEEEE. The CDR3 protein is CASSLAAAYYEQYF. The sequenced part of the CDR3 DNA is TGTGCCAGCAGCTTGGCTGCGGCTTACTACGAG.

This clone has ten or more counts. The read ends 3 residues early relative to the CDR3; the germline J gene fills the gap. The chain employs TRBV19 and TRBJ2-1; TRBD2 matches at 11 bases. Germline CDR1 reads LNHDA; CDR2 reads SQIVND (reference sequence). V lost 6 bases and J lost 3; bases outside the gene matches: 10. The CDR3 loop spans 17 amino acids. The sequenced part of the CDR3 DNA is TGTGCCAGTAGACACCCCGGGACTAGCGGTTGCTACAATGAG. It encodes CASRHPGTSGCYNE. In full, the CDR3 reads CASRHPGTSGCYNEQFF.

This clone was detected ten times or more. The read terminates 3 residues ahead of where the CDR3 ends, so the germline J gene completes it. This chain joins TRBV6-2 or TRBV6-3 and TRBJ2-2; TRBD1 matches 9 bases. Germline-derived CDR1 and CDR2 are MNHEY and SVGEGT. J was trimmed by 6 bases and V by 2 bases; bases with no gene match: 10. The CDR3 extends over 17 amino acids. CDR3 bases read: TGTGCCAGCAGTTACGGGGCCTACAGGGGGCGGTCCGGGGAG. As protein: CASSYGAYRGRSGE. The entire CDR3 sequence reads CASSYGAYRGRSGELFF.

This clone was counted only a few times. The CDR3 end is not reached by the read, which stops 3 residues before it; the germline J gene fills it in. V usage is TRBV7-9 and J usage is TRBJ1-1; no firm D call. The CDR3 runs 14 residues. The germline V gene has CDR1 SEHNR and CDR2 FQNEAQ (reference sequence). CDR3 residues: CASSLGLALGWAFF. The covered CDR3 bases are TGTGCCAGCAGCTTAGGGCTAGCCCTGGGATGG.

This clone has a count of ten or more. The CDR3 end is not reached by the read, which stops 3 residues before it; the germline J gene fills it in. This chain connects TRBV18 to TRBJ2-2; TRBD2 aligns across 10 bases. Germline V lookup: CDR1 KGHSH, CDR2 LQKENI. With 1 base clipped from V and 6 bases from J, the junction kept 8 bases outside the gene matches. The CDR3 consists of 17 residues. CDR3 bases read: TGTGCCAGCTCACCACAATTAGCGGGAGGAGGTTCCGGGGAG. Its translation: CASSPQLAGGGSGE. The CDR3 as a whole reads CASSPQLAGGGSGELFF.

This clone was detected many times. Sequence at one end of the junction differs from germline and may be a read error. The CDR3 end falls 3 residues outside the read, so it is completed with the germline J gene. This chain connects TRBV18 to TRBJ2-2, with 14 bases matching TRBD2. Germline V CDR1 and CDR2: KGHSH, LQKENI. The CDR3 runs to 17 residues. This CDR3 is CASTPPGLAGVPGELFF. The sequenced CDR3 bases are TGTGCCAGCACACCTCCGGGACTAGCGGGAGTTCCCGGGGAG.

In its sample, this clone was seen many times. The read terminates 3 residues before the CDR3 end, so the remaining end is supplied by the germline J gene. The chain carries TRBV5-8 and TRBJ2-3; TRBD2 aligns across 7 bases. After removal of 2 bases from V and 4 bases from J, the junction contained 4 bases not matched to a gene. The germline V gene encodes CDR1 SGHTS and CDR2 YDEGEE. CDR3 length equals 14 residues. The DNA read from the CDR3 is TGTGCCAGCAGCTTCTCGGGGGGTGCAGATACG. Its protein product is CASSFSGGADT. The full CDR3 protein is CASSFSGGADTQYF.

Many counts were recorded for this clone. The read ends 3 residues before the CDR3 terminus; that terminus is restored from the germline J gene. The V call is TRBV7-8, the J call TRBJ2-7, with D unresolved. The CDR3 totals 14 residues. Trimming cost V 1 base and J 2 bases, with 9 bases left between them. The V gene's germline CDR1 is SGHVS and CDR2 FQNEAQ. The CDR3 reads CASSLGSGTYEQYF. CDR3 DNA, as far as it was read: TGTGCCAGCAGCTTAGGTTCAGGAACCTACGAG.

This clone was seen many times. The CDR3 extends 3 residues past the end of the read, so its final part is completed from the germline J gene. The chain joins TRBV20-1 to TRBJ2-7, with TRBD2 matching 16 bases. This CDR3 is 16 amino acids long. Germline lookup yields CDR1 DFQATT and CDR2 SNEGSKA (reference sequence). V shed 1 base and J 6 bases; nucleotides not matched to a gene: 6. The CDR3 protein is CSARVSGLAGGSEQYF. The part of the CDR3 DNA that was read is TGCAGTGCTAGAGTATCGGGACTAGCGGGAGGGAGCGAG.